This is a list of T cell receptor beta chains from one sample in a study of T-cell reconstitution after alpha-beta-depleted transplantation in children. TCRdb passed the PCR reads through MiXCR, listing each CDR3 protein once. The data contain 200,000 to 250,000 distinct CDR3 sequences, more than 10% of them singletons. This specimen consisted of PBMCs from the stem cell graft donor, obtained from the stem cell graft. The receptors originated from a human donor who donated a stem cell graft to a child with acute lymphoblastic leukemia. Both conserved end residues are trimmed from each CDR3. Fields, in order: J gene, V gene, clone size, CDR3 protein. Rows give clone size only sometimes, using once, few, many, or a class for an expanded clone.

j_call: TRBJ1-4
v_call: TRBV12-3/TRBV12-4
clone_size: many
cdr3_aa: ASSLSGSSEKLF

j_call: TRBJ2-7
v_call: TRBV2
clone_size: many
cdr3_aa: ASTGTETYEQY

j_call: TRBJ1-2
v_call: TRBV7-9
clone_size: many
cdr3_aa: ASSALRAWGYT

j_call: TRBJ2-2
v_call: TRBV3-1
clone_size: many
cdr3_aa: ASSQDRTPNAGELF

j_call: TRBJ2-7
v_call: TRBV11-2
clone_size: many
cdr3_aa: ASSSGTSGIYEQY

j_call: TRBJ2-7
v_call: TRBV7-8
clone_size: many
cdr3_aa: ASSRMGRHEQY

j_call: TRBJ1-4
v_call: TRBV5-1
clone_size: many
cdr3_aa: ASSFTGTDYEKLF

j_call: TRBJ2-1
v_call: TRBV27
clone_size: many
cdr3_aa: ASSLVPNEQF

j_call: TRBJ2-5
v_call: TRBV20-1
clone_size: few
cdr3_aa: SAPSLYPTGIGETQY

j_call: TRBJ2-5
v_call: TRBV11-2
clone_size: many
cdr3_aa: ASSLNTGPAETQY

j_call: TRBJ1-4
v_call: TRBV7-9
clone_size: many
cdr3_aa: ASSPPGRFAKLF

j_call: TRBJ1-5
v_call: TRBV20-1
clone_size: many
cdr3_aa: SAFTGTSNQPQH

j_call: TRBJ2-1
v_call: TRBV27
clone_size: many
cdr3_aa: ASSLSARVNEQF

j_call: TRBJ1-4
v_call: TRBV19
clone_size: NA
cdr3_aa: ASSTGDRANEKLF

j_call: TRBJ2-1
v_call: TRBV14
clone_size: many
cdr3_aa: ASSLERAVSIYNEQF

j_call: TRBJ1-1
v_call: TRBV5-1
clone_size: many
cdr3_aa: ASSVTGGGTEAF

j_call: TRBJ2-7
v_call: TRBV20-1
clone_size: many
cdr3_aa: SARDRKGRYYEQY

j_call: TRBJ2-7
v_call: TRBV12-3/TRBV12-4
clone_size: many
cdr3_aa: ASSPIGRTPYEQY

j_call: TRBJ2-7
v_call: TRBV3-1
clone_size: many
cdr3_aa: ASSPGTSGIYEQY

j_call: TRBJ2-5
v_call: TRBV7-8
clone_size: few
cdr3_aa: ASSSGTPHQETQY

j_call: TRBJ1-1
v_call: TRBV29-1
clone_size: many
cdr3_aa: SVEPRREGTEAF

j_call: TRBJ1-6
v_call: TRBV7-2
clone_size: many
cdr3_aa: ASSLVRGGGKGSPLH

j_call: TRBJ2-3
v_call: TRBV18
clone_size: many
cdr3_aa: ASSPLAGDTQY

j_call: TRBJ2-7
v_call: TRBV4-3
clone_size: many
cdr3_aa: ASSQVAGSSYEQY

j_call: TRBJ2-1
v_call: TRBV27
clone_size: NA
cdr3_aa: ASSLRGLAGNSYNEQF

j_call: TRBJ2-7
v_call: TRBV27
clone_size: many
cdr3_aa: ASKEQGHEQY

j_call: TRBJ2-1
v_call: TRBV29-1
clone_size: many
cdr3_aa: SVVPGDNEQF

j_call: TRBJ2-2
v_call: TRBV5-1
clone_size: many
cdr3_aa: ASSLYSTAGELF

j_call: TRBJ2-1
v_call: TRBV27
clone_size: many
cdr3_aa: ASSPVGRDAYNEQF

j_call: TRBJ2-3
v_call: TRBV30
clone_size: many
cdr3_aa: AQGAYTDTQY

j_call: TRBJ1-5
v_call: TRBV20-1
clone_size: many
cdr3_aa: SARGWGASNQPQH

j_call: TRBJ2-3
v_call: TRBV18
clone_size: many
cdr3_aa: ASSPPLTDTQY

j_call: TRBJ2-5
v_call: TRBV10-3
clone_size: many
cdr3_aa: AISDPRGREQETQY

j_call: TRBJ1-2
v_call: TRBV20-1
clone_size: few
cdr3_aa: SARRGGSYGYT

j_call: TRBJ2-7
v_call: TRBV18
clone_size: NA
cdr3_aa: ASSEGQGFYEQY

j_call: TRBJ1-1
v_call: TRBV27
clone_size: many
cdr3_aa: ASSPLRQNTEAF

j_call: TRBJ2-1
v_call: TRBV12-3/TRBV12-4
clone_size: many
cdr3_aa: ASSLGADSYNEQF

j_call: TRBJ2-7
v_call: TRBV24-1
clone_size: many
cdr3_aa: ATSDIRGTGEQY

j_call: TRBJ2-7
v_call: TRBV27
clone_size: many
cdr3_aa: ASSWGGGLNEQY

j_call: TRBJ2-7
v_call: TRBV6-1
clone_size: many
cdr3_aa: ASSKTEEYEQY

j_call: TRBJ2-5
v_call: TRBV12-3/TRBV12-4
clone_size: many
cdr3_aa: ASSLGPQETQY

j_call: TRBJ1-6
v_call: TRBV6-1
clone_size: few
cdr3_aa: ASRENSGSYNSPLH